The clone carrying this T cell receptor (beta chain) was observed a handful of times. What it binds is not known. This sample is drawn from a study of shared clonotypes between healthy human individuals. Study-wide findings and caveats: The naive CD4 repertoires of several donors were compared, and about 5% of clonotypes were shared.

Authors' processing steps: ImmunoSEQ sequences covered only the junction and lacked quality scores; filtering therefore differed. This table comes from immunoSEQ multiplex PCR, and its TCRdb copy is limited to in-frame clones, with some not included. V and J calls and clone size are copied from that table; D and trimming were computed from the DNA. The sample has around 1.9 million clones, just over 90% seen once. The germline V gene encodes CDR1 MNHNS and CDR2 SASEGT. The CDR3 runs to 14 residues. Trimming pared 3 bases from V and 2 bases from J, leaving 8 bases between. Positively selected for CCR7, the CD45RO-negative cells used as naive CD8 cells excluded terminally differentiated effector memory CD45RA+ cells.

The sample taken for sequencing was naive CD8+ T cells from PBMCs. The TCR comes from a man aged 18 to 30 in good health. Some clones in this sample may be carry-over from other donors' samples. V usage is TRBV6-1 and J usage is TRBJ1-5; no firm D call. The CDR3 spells CASSDLTGNQPQHF. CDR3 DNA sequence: TGTGCCAGCAGTGATCTTACAGGCAATCAGCCCCAGCATTTT.